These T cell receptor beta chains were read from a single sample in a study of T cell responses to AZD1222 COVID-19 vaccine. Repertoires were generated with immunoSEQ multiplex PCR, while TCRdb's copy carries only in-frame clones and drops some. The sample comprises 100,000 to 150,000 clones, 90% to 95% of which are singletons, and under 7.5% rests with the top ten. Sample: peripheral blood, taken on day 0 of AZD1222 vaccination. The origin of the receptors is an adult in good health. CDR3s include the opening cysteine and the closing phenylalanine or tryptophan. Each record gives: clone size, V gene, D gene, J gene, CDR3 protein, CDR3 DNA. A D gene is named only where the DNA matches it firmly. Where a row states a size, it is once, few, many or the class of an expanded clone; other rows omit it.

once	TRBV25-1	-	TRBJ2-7	CASSLSSVGEQYF	TGTGCCAGCAGTTTATCTTCTGTTGGCGAGCAGTACTTC
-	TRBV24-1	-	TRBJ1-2	CATSSTEMTGYTF	TGTGCCACCAGTTCTACGGAGATGACCGGCTACACCTTC
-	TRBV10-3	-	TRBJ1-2	CAISGLTAYGYTF	TGTGCCATCAGTGGACTGACAGCTTATGGCTACACCTTC
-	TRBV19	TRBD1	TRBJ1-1	CASSTNSGQLNTEAFF	TGTGCCAGTAGTACCAACTCGGGACAGCTGAACACTGAAGCTTTCTTT
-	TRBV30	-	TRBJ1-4	CAWSGRATNEKLFF	TGTGCCTGGAGTGGAAGGGCAACTAATGAAAAACTGTTTTTT
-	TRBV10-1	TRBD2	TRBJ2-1	CASSEGREGFAGDEQFF	TGCGCCAGCAGTGAGGGGCGGGAGGGCTTCGCTGGGGATGAGCAGTTCTTC
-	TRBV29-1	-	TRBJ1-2	CSVEGQVRGYTF	TGCAGCGTTGAAGGCCAGGTGCGAGGCTACACCTTC
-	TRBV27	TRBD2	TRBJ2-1	CASNFGTSGRWEDEQFF	TGTGCCAGCAATTTCGGGACTAGCGGGAGGTGGGAGGATGAGCAGTTCTTC
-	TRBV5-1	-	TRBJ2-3	CASSSTTGTDTQYF	TGCGCCAGCAGCTCTACTACGGGCACAGATACGCAGTATTTT
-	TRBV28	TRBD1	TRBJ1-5	CATDRDLEPQHF	TGTGCCACTGACAGGGATTTGGAGCCCCAGCATTTT
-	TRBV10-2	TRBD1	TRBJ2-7	CASSGTGGSYEQYF	TGCGCCAGCAGTGGGACAGGGGGCAGCTACGAGCAGTACTTC
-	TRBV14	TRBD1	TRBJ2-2	CASSAYGTANTGELFF	TGTGCCAGCAGCGCCTACGGGACAGCGAACACCGGGGAGCTGTTTTTT